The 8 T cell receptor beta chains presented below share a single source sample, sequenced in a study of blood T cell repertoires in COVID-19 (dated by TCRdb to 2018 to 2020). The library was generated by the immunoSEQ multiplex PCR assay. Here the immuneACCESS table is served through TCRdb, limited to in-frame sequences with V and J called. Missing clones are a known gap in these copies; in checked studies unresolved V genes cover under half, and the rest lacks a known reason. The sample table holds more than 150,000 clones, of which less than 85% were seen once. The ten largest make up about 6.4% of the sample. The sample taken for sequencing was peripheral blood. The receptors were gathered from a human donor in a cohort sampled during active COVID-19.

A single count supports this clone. CDR3 DNA sequence: TGCGCCAGCAGCTTGGCCGGGGGAGAAGGGGCCAACGTCCTGACTTTC. Translated: CASSLAGGEGANVLTF. The chain uses TRBV5-1 and TRBJ2-6, with D perhaps TRBD2 (6 bases). Germline CDR1 and CDR2: SGHRS and YFSETQ. The V end was cut by 0 bases, the J end by 4 bases, with 11 bases between. CDR3 length: 16 residues.

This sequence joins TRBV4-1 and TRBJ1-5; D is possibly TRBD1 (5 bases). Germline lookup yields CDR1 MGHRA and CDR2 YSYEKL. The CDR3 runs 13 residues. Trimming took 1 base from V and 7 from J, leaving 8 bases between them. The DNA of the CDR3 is TGCGCCAGCAGCCAAGGGGGCGAGCAGCCCCAGCATTTT. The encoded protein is CASSQGGEQPQHF.

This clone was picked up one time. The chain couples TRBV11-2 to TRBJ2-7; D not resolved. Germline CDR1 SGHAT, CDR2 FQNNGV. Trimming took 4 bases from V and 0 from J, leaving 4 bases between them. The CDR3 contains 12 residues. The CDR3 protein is CASSSSSYEQYF. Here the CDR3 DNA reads TGTGCCAGCAGCTCGAGCTCCTACGAGCAGTACTTC.

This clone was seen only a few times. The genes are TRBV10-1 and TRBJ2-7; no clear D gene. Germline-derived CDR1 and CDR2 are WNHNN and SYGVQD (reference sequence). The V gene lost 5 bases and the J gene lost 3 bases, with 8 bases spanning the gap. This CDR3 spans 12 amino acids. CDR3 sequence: CASSTSGYEQYF. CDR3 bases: TGCGCCAGCAGTACCAGTGGCTACGAGCAGTACTTC.

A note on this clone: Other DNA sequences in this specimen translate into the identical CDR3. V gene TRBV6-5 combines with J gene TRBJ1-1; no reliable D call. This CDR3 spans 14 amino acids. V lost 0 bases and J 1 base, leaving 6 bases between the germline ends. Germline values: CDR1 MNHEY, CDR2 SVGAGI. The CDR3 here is CASSYSGGNTEAFF. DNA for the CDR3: TGTGCCAGCAGTTACTCTGGCGGGAACACTGAAGCTTTCTTT.

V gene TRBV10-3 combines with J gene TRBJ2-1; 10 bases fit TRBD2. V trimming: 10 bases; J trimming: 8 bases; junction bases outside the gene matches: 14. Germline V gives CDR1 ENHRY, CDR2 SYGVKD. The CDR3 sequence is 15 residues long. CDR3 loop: CATASGSGGAHEQFF. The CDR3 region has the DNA TGTGCCACCGCCTCGGGGAGCGGGGGGGCCCATGAGCAGTTCTTC.

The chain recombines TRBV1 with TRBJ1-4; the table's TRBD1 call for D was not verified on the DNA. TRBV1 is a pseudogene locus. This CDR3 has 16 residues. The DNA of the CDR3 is TGCACCAGCAGCCATCTCTCACAGGAGAAGAATGAAAAACTGTTTTTT. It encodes CTSSHLSQEKNEKLFF.

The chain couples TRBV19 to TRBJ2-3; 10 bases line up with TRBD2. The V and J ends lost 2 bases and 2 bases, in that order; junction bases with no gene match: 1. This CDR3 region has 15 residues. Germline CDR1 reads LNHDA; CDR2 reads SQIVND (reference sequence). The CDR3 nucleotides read TGTGCCAGTAGTATACTAGCGGGGGTCACAGATACGCAGTATTTT. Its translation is CASSILAGVTDTQYF.